The 20 T cell receptor beta chains below come from one sample, sequenced in a study of blood T cell repertoires in COVID-19. Sequencing was performed with immunoSEQ multiplex PCR; in TCRdb, only in-frame clones are kept and a portion is missing. The data contain fewer than 30,000 clones, around 87% of them singletons. The material sequenced was peripheral blood. The receptors here all came from a man aged 45-65 years with active COVID-19.

The chain employs TRBV28 and TRBJ1-1; 11 bases map to TRBD1. J lost 12 bases, V lost 5 bases, and 14 bases had no gene match. Germline loops: CDR1 MDHEN, CDR2 SYDVKM. The CDR3 covers 15 residues. In nucleotides, the CDR3 is TGTGCCAGCAGTCGGACAGGGGGCGCCTGGAGTCGGTCTTTCTTT. Residues: CASSRTGGAWSRSFF.

V gene TRBV19 combines with J gene TRBJ2-7, with 8 bases fitting TRBD1. V gave up 5 bases and J gave up 4 bases; unmatched junction bases: 13. This CDR3 is 16 amino acids long. From germline, CDR1 is LNHDA and CDR2 SQIVND (reference sequence). CDR3 amino acids: CASSALTGGLEYEQYF. DNA for the CDR3: TGTGCCAGTAGTGCCCTTACAGGGGGATTGGAATACGAGCAGTACTTC.

The rearrangement uses TRBV5-4 and TRBJ2-5; the D gene is possibly TRBD1 (5 bases). The V end lost 4 bases, the J end lost 4 bases, and 8 bases lay between the germline ends. CDR1 and CDR2 (germline): SGHNT, YYREEE (reference sequence). The CDR3 consists of 12 residues. CDR3 in amino acids: CASSDRTETQYF. CDR3 bases: TGTGCCAGCAGCGACAGAACAGAGACCCAGTACTTC. The full variable domain, completed using reference TRBV5-4 and TRBJ2-5, is ETGVTQSPTHLIKTRGQQVTLRCSSQSGHNTVSWYQQALGQGPQFIFQYYREEENGRGNFPPRFSGLQFPNYSSELNVNALELDDSALYLCASSDRTETQYFGPGTRLLVL.

This clone was detected once. This chain links TRBV2 with TRBJ2-2; D is possibly TRBD1 (7 bases). There are 15 residues in the CDR3. V was trimmed by 7 bases and J by 7 bases, leaving 19 bases between them. Germline loops: CDR1 SNHLY, CDR2 FYNNEI. DNA of the CDR3: TGTGCCAGCACCCCCAGGGGGGAAGGAGTCGGGGAGCTGTTTTTT. This encodes CASTPRGEGVGELFF.

The chain couples TRBV6-5 to TRBJ2-7; TRBD1 matches at 11 bases. This CDR3 has 15 amino acids. V shed 6 bases and J 2 bases; nucleotides not matched to a gene: 6. Germline V lookup: CDR1 MNHEY, CDR2 SVGAGI. CDR3 in amino acids: CASSSPGQGAYEQYF. The CDR3 DNA reads as TGTGCCAGCAGCTCCCCGGGACAGGGGGCCTACGAGCAGTACTTC.

The sample holds one count of this clone. The V gene is TRBV27, the J gene TRBJ1-1, with D uncertain. Germline V gene lookup returns CDR1 MNHEY and CDR2 SMNVEV (reference sequence). V was trimmed by 1 base and J by 5 bases, leaving 11 bases between them. The CDR3 runs 14 residues. The CDR3 here is CASSLFFGATEAFF. The CDR3 nucleotides are TGTGCCAGCAGTTTATTTTTCGGAGCGACTGAAGCTTTCTTT.

V usage is TRBV24-1 and J usage is TRBJ2-2; 12 positions agree with TRBD2. The CDR3 is made up of 15 amino acids. Germline values: CDR1 KGHDR, CDR2 SFDVKD. Losses at the gene ends were 4 bases for V and 10 bases for J; bases not matched to a gene: 6. DNA of the CDR3: TGTGCCACCAGTGACCCTACTAGCGGGAGGCCGGAGCTGTTTTTT. Protein product: CATSDPTSGRPELFF.

The chain employs TRBV5-1 and TRBJ2-5, with 10 positions matching TRBD2. From germline, CDR1 is SGHRS and CDR2 YFSETQ. This CDR3 region has 16 residues. The J segment lost 4 bases and the V segment lost 0 bases, leaving 6 bases of the junction unmatched. DNA for the CDR3: TGCGCCAGCAGCTTGGTCCGAGCGGGGGGGCCAGAGACCCAGTACTTC. Protein product: CASSLVRAGGPETQYF.

V and J are TRBV10-3 and TRBJ1-1; 7 bases fit TRBD1. V shed 4 bases and J 3 bases; nucleotides not matched to a gene: 5. The CDR3 consists of 14 residues. Germline V CDR1 and CDR2: ENHRY, SYGVKD. The CDR3 sequence: CAISANDRDTEAFF. The CDR3, as DNA: TGTGCCATCAGTGCAAACGACAGGGACACTGAAGCTTTCTTT.

The CDR3 here is CASSPRDREVTEAFF. In DNA, the CDR3 is TGTGCCAGCAGTCCCCGGGACAGGGAGGTGACTGAAGCTTTCTTT. This chain connects TRBV6-6 to TRBJ1-1, with 9 nucleotides matching TRBD1. CDR1 is MNHNY and CDR2 is SVGAGI in the germline V gene (reference sequence). CDR3 length: 15 amino acids. The J segment lost 5 bases and the V segment lost 5 bases, leaving 9 bases of the junction unmatched.

This clone was detected only a few times. The DNA of the CDR3 is TGCGCCAGCAGAGAAACAGGGAACACTGAAGCTTTCTTT. Translated: CASRETGNTEAFF. The chain combines TRBV10-1 with TRBJ1-1; D might be TRBD1 (5 bases). This CDR3 spans 13 amino acids. The germline gives CDR1 WNHNN, CDR2 SYGVQD (reference sequence). The ends were cut back, 6 bases at V and 1 base at J, with 9 bases in the middle.

The chain employs TRBV5-6 and TRBJ1-4; 10 nucleotides match TRBD1. Germline V lookup: CDR1 SGHDT, CDR2 YYEEEE. The CDR3 has 16 residues. Trimming took 2 bases from V and 5 from J; bases not matched to a gene: 6. The DNA for the CDR3 is TGTGCCAGCAGCTTTGAACCGGGACAGGGGAATGAAAAACTGTTTTTT. It encodes CASSFEPGQGNEKLFF.

This chain uses TRBV3-1 (or the pseudogene TRBV3-2) with TRBJ1-4; 11 nucleotides line up with TRBD1. V was pared by 1 base and J by 1 base, with 11 bases of the junction left unmatched. Per the germline V gene, CDR1 is LGHDT and CDR2 is YNNKEL (reference sequence). The CDR3 extends over 20 amino acids. The CDR3 loop is CASSQAPRTGGAGTNEKLFF. The DNA of the CDR3 is TGTGCCAGCAGCCAAGCTCCTCGGACAGGGGGCGCTGGAACTAATGAAAAACTGTTTTTT.

This chain uses TRBV28 with TRBJ2-6; perhaps TRBD2 as D (6 bases). Trimming pared 0 bases from V and 0 bases from J, leaving 12 bases between. CDR1 is MDHEN and CDR2 is SYDVKM in the germline V gene. This CDR3 has 18 residues. CDR3 bases: TGTGCCAGCAGTTTATGGGGGGGTATGCTCTCTGGGGCCAACGTCCTGACTTTC. Its translation: CASSLWGGMLSGANVLTF. The full variable domain, in which reference TRBV28 and TRBJ2-6 provide the parts outside the CDR3, is DVKVTQSSRYLVKRTGEKVFLECVQDMDHENMFWYRQDPGLGLRLIYFSYDVKMKEKGDIPEGYSVSREKKERFSLILESASTNQTSMYLCASSLWGGMLSGANVLTFGAGSRLTVL.

The J gene is TRBJ1-5, the V gene TRBV21-1; the table's D call of TRBD1 was not tested on the DNA. TRBV21-1 is a listed pseudogene. The length of the CDR3 is 14 residues. This CDR3 is CASTADSTNQPQHF. In DNA, the CDR3 is TGTGCCAGCACCGCCGACAGCACCAATCAGCCCCAGCATTTT.

V gene TRBV7-8 combines with J gene TRBJ2-7, with D uncertain. Trimming cost V 0 bases and J 2 bases, with 5 bases left between them. CDR1 and CDR2 from the germline V gene are SGHVS and FQNEAQ. This CDR3 has 13 residues. The CDR3 bases are TGTGCCAGCAGCTTAGCCGGTCCCTACGAGCAGTACTTC. Translating it yields CASSLAGPYEQYF.

The V and J genes are TRBV19 and TRBJ1-1; D remains ambiguous. The ends were cut back, 7 bases at V and 5 bases at J, with 14 bases in the middle. This CDR3 region has 13 residues. The germline V gene has CDR1 LNHDA and CDR2 SQIVND (reference sequence). CDR3 coding DNA: TGTGCCAGTACCTTCGGGGTTGGAACTGAAGCTTTCTTT. The encoded protein is CASTFGVGTEAFF.

The CDR3 sequence is CASSGAVGRDSPLHF. CDR3 DNA sequence: TGTGCCAGCAGCGGAGCCGTTGGGAGAGATTCACCCCTCCACTTT. The J gene is TRBJ1-6, the V gene TRBV9; D call uncertain. Trimming pared 3 bases from V and 8 bases from J, leaving 15 bases between. CDR1 is SGDLS and CDR2 is YYNGEE in the germline V gene. The CDR3 loop spans 15 amino acids.

This chain connects TRBV19 to TRBJ1-1; D uncertain. In germline, CDR1 is LNHDA, CDR2 SQIVND (reference sequence). The CDR3 totals 13 residues. Trimming removed 6 bases at V and 8 bases at J, with 16 bases between. The CDR3 nucleotides are TGTGCCAGTAGGTTGACACGATCACGCGAAGCTTTCTTT. Encoded protein: CASRLTRSREAFF. Variable domain in full (rest from reference TRBV19 and TRBJ1-1): DGGITQSPKYLFRKEGQNVTLSCEQNLNHDAMYWYRQDPGQGLRLIYYSQIVNDFQKGDIAEGYSVSREKKESFPLTVTSAQKNPTAFYLCASRLTRSREAFFGQGTRLTVV.

V and J are TRBV6-2 or TRBV6-3 and TRBJ1-5; TRBD1 aligns across 9 bases. The CDR3 loop spans 16 amino acids. In germline, CDR1 is MNHEY, CDR2 SVGEGT. V gave up 6 bases and J gave up 5 bases; unmatched junction bases: 11. The CDR3 protein is CASSPTGTGIDQPQHF. The CDR3 DNA follows: TGTGCCAGCAGCCCAACCGGGACAGGGATAGATCAGCCCCAGCATTTT.